These 24 T cell receptor beta chains came from one sample sequenced in a study of T-cell memory formation after mild COVID-19. TCRdb redid the calling of the 5' RACE reads with MiXCR, one entry per CDR3 protein. Among 250,000 to 350,000 distinct CDR3 sequences listed, 15% to 20% were seen once. Sequenced material: PBMCs or a T cell subset sorted from them (not recorded which). Source of these receptors: a man aged 18-30 years who had mild COVID-19 (a few samples of this study predate the infection). Cell type and time point are not known.

The CDR3 sequence is CASSATRTENQPQHF. Written as DNA, the CDR3 is TGTGCCAGCAGCGCAACCAGGACAGAAAATCAGCCCCAGCATTTT. V and J are TRBV7-8 and TRBJ1-5; D is perhaps TRBD1 (6 bases). Germline CDR1 reads SGHVS; CDR2 reads FQNEAQ. Trimming left V 5 bases short and J 4 bases short, with 15 bases between. This CDR3 contains 15 residues.

V gene TRBV10-3 combines with J gene TRBJ1-2; D uncertain. Trimming left V 7 bases short and J 4 bases short, with 10 bases between. Germline V lookup: CDR1 ENHRY, CDR2 SYGVKD. The CDR3 length is 12 residues. The CDR3 DNA reads TGTGCCATCACCGCTGGTATCTATGGCTACACCTTC. Protein: CAITAGIYGYTF.

J is TRBJ2-7 and V is TRBV6-5; the D gene is possibly TRBD2 (6 bases). V lost 5 bases to trimming and J lost 6 bases, with 23 bases between them. From germline, CDR1 is MNHEY and CDR2 SVGAGI. The CDR3 extends over 16 amino acids. This CDR3 reads CASSRRPGTNGGEQYF. CDR3 nucleotide sequence: TGTGCCAGCAGTAGAAGGCCCGGGACCAACGGGGGCGAGCAGTACTTC.

This sequence joins TRBV6-2 or TRBV6-3 and TRBJ1-6; D not resolved. The CDR3 is made up of 16 amino acids. V lost 2 bases, J lost 2 bases, and 10 bases lay in between. CDR1 and CDR2 (germline): MNHEY, SVGEGT. As DNA, the CDR3 is TGTGCCAGCAGTTACCGGGGAGGCACCTATAATTCACCCCTCCACTTT. Protein product: CASSYRGGTYNSPLHF.

The genes are TRBV5-1 and TRBJ2-5, with D possibly matching TRBD2 (6 bases). In germline, CDR1 is SGHRS, CDR2 YFSETQ. V shed 0 bases and J shed 5 bases, with 11 bases lying between them. CDR3 length equals 14 residues. This CDR3 reads CASSLAGGLETQYF. CDR3 coding DNA: TGCGCCAGCAGCTTGGCCGGGGGACTCGAGACCCAGTACTTC.

This clonotype was observed a handful of times. This chain uses TRBV5-1 with TRBJ2-3; D perhaps matches TRBD2 (6 bases). CDR3 length: 17 amino acids. Germline loops: CDR1 SGHRS, CDR2 YFSETQ. V lost 0 bases and J lost 2, with 16 bases in between. This chain's CDR3 is CASSLDPLGGDTDTQYF. The CDR3 DNA is TGCGCCAGCAGCTTGGATCCCTTAGGAGGGGACACAGATACGCAGTATTTT. Variable domain in full (rest from reference TRBV5-1 and TRBJ2-3): KAGVTQTPRYLIKTRGQQVTLSCSPISGHRSVSWYQQTPGQGLQFLFEYFSETQRNKGNFPGRFSGRQFSNSRSEMNVSTLELGDSALYLCASSLDPLGGDTDTQYFGPGTRLTVL.

This clonotype was counted a few times. The chain employs TRBV7-9 and TRBJ2-2, with TRBD2 identical over 9 bases. V gave up 2 bases and J gave up 2 bases; unmatched junction bases: 6. The length of the CDR3 is 17 residues. Germline CDR1 reads SEHNR; CDR2 reads FQNEAQ (reference sequence). The CDR3 coding sequence is TGTGCCAGCAGCTTAACGCTAGCGGGGATTAACACCGGGGAGCTGTTTTTT. It yields the protein CASSLTLAGINTGELFF.

Only a few counts were recorded for this clonotype. V is TRBV7-2 and J is TRBJ2-2; TRBD2 aligns across 7 bases. This CDR3 has 15 residues. Germline loops: CDR1 SGHTA, CDR2 FQGNSA. Germline trimming cut 3 bases from V and 6 bases from J; bases unmatched to any gene: 7. CDR3 sequence reads: CASSLGRGGAGELFF. In nucleotides, the CDR3 is TGTGCCAGCAGCTTGGGCCGTGGGGGGGCCGGGGAGCTGTTTTTT.

The CDR3 spells CASSYSRLREQFF. The CDR3, as DNA: TGTGCCAGCAGTTACTCGCGTTTAAGGGAGCAGTTCTTC. The chain uses TRBV6-2 or TRBV6-3 and TRBJ2-1; D unresolved. V lost 0 bases to trimming and J lost 10 bases, with 10 bases between them. The germline CDR1 and CDR2 sequences are MNHEY and SVGEGT. CDR3 size: 13 residues.

This clonotype showed up just a few times. V and J are TRBV12-3 or TRBV12-4 and TRBJ2-2, with D possibly matching TRBD1 (6 bases). The V end was cut by 3 bases, the J end by 5 bases, with 13 bases between. This CDR3 is built from 15 residues. The CDR3 region has the DNA TGTGCCAGCAGTTTCCAGGGGAGATTAACCGGGGAGCTGTTTTTT. Protein product: CASSFQGRLTGELFF.

V gene TRBV18 combines with J gene TRBJ2-5; the D gene is possibly TRBD1 (5 bases). The germline CDR1 and CDR2 sequences are KGHSH and LQKENI. This CDR3 has 13 residues. V gave up 6 bases and J gave up 1 base, with 9 bases separating them. CDR3 amino acids: CASSDRSQETQYF. CDR3 nucleotide sequence: TGTGCCAGCTCCGACAGATCCCAAGAGACCCAGTACTTC.

Points on this clonotype: At one boundary the junction diverges from the germline segment, which might be a read error. The V call is TRBV15, the J call TRBJ2-3, with 9 bases matching TRBD2. The CDR3 is 19 amino acids. Germline CDR1 and CDR2: LNHNV and YYDKDF (reference sequence). The CDR3 loop reads CANSRDLAGPGGGAPTQYF. In nucleotides, the CDR3 is TGTGCCAACAGCAGAGATTTGGCGGGGCCAGGCGGGGGGGCTCCTACGCAGTATTTT.

The chain carries TRBV12-3 or TRBV12-4 and TRBJ1-2; possibly TRBD1 for D (5 bases). The CDR3 extends over 18 amino acids. Between the trimmed V and J ends, which lost 1 base and 8 bases, there was a span of 26 bases. CDR3 protein: CASSLERGRPYQLMGYTF. In DNA form, the CDR3 reads TGTGCCAGCAGTTTAGAAAGGGGCAGGCCCTACCAGTTAATGGGCTACACCTTC.

V is TRBV20-1 and J is TRBJ1-5; D is perhaps TRBD1 (5 bases). V was trimmed by 3 bases and J by 3 bases, leaving 9 bases between them. The germline CDR1 and CDR2 sequences are DFQATT and SNEGSKA (reference sequence). The CDR3 length is 13 residues. DNA of the CDR3: TGCAGTGCTAGGGGGGTCCTCAATCAGCCCCAGCATTTT. It translates to CSARGVLNQPQHF.

This clonotype turned up a few times. This chain links TRBV3-1 with TRBJ2-1; 7 bases are shared with TRBD1. CDR1 is LGHDT, CDR2 YNNKEL, per germline (reference sequence). J lost 10 bases, V lost 5 bases, and 11 bases had no gene match. There are 14 residues in the CDR3. CDR3 amino acids: CASSYSTGYREQFF. The CDR3 coding sequence is TGTGCCAGCAGCTACTCGACAGGGTATCGCGAGCAGTTCTTC.

There are many counts of this clonotype. The rearrangement links TRBV4-1 to TRBJ1-1; 7 bases are shared with TRBD1. The length of the CDR3 is 21 residues. V shed 3 bases, J shed 0 bases, and the junction held 22 bases outside the gene matches. Germline loops: CDR1 MGHRA, CDR2 YSYEKL. In DNA form, the CDR3 reads TGCGCCAGCAGCCAGCTATTCCAGAATTTCCGGGACAGCCTTCTGAACACTGAAGCTTTCTTT. This codes for CASSQLFQNFRDSLLNTEAFF.

J is TRBJ2-2 and V is TRBV19; weak D call: TRBD1 (6 bases). Germline V CDR1 and CDR2: LNHDA, SQIVND (reference sequence). This CDR3 spans 14 amino acids. Trimming removed 10 bases from V and 4 bases from J, with 16 bases in between. The CDR3 nucleotides read TGTGCCACCGGATGGGGGCGCGGCACCGGGGAGCTGTTTTTT. Protein product: CATGWGRGTGELFF.

This clonotype has more than one count but fewer than ten. The V and J genes are TRBV7-9 and TRBJ1-5; D unresolved. Germline CDR1 is SEHNR and CDR2 is FQNEAQ (reference sequence). The CDR3 has 12 amino acids. V lost 2 bases to trimming and J lost 9 bases, with 8 bases between them. For the CDR3, the DNA is TGTGCCAGCAGCTTACCCTTGGGGCCCCAGCATTTT. It yields the protein CASSLPLGPQHF.

CDR3 amino acids: CASSLVGTGAYGNTIYF. The CDR3 nucleotides are TGTGCCAGCAGCTTAGTTGGGACAGGAGCCTATGGAAACACCATATATTTT. J is TRBJ1-3 and V is TRBV7-8, with 8 bases that match TRBD1. The V and J ends lost 1 base and 3 bases, in that order; junction bases with no gene match: 8. Germline V gene data show CDR1 as SGHVS and CDR2 as FQNEAQ. The CDR3 runs to 17 residues. The variable domain in full, completed from reference TRBV7-8 and TRBJ1-3, reads GAGVSQSPRYKVAKRGQDVALRCDPISGHVSLFWYQQALGQGPEFLTYFQNEAQLDKSGLPSDRFFAERPEGSVSTLKIQRTQQEDSAVYLCASSLVGTGAYGNTIYFGEGSWLTVV.

This clonotype was detected ten times or more. The chain recombines TRBV7-2 with TRBJ1-2; D unresolved. Looked up from germline, CDR1 is SGHTA and CDR2 is FQGNSA. The CDR3 totals 13 residues. Trimming took 4 bases from V and 4 from J, leaving 10 bases between them. CDR3 sequence (DNA): TGTGCCAGCAGCTCGACGTTTGGCTATGGCTACACCTTC. Its translation is CASSSTFGYGYTF.

V usage is TRBV15 and J usage is TRBJ2-7, with D perhaps TRBD2 (6 bases). Germline assignment: CDR1 LNHNV and CDR2 YYDKDF (reference sequence). The CDR3 loop spans 16 amino acids. V lost 1 base and J 5 bases, leaving 18 bases between the germline ends. Here the CDR3 DNA reads TGTGCCACCAGCAGAGGGAGGGAACATGGATTCAACGAGCAGTACTTC. It is translated as CATSRGREHGFNEQYF.

Regarding this clonotype: A much larger clonotype is one base distant, so this may be a read error. V is TRBV15 and J is TRBJ1-5; no clear D gene. Germline CDR1 LNHNV, CDR2 YYDKDF (reference sequence). The CDR3 sequence is 8 residues long. As DNA, the CDR3 is TGTAGCAATCAGCACCAGCATTTT. Translation gives CSNQHQHF. The full variable domain, in which reference TRBV15 and TRBJ1-5 provide the parts outside the CDR3, is DAMVIQNPRYQVTQFGKPVTLSCSQTLNHNVMYWYQQKSSQAPKLLFHYYDKDFNNEADTPDNFQSRRPNTSFCFLDIRSPGLGDTAMYLCSNQHQHFGDGTRLSIL.

This clonotype was seen only a few times. The chain couples TRBV28 to TRBJ2-6; no clear D gene. The length of the CDR3 is 16 residues. Looked up from germline, CDR1 is MDHEN and CDR2 is SYDVKM. Trimming took off 3 bases at V and 0 bases at J, with 9 bases between the two ends. The CDR3 loop is CASSLADISGANVLTF. CDR3 nucleotide sequence: TGTGCCAGCAGTTTGGCCGACATCTCTGGGGCCAACGTCCTGACTTTC.

This clonotype came up many times. The J gene is TRBJ1-5, the V gene TRBV12-3 or TRBV12-4, with 11 bases aligning to TRBD1. V was clipped by 6 bases and J by 3 bases; unmatched bases: 1. The CDR3 totals 14 residues. CDR3 loop: CASRGQGDNQPQHF. The CDR3 DNA is TGTGCCAGCAGGGGACAGGGGGACAATCAGCCCCAGCATTTT.